Many counts were recorded for the clone carrying this T cell receptor beta chain. These data originate in a study of regulatory T cells in long-lasting Graves disease. For TCR beta, libraries came from iRepertoire HTBI primers and Arm-PCR of CDR3 regions. One entry per CDR3 protein results from TCRdb running MiXCR on the multiplex PCR reads. Found here are fewer than 550,000 distinct CDR3 sequences, about a sixth of them singletons; the top ten hold 20% to 25%. The germline CDR1 and CDR2 sequences are MNHNS and SASEGT. V lost 7 bases, J lost 4 bases, and 11 bases lay in between. This CDR3 region has 13 residues. Sample time point: newly diagnosed GD, antithyroid drugs for less than 3 months. PBMCs provided the RNA from which the TCR library was made. These data were also reused for a study on T cells in Graves' hyperthyroidism and ophthalmopathy. This second study notes: RT-PCR in the first round (using the HTBI primer set) targeted the TCR CDR3.

The sequence was collected from a woman aged 18-35 years with Graves disease. This sample comprised peripheral blood mononuclear cells (PBMCs), obtained at new diagnosis, from a patient treated with antithyroid drugs. This chain uses TRBV6-1 with TRBJ1-5; D not resolved. In nucleotides, the CDR3 is TGTGCCAGCAACATAGGATTTAATCAGCCCCAGCATTTT. It encodes CASNIGFNQPQHF.